This T cell receptor (beta chain) was recorded in a study of T-cell memory formation after mild COVID-19. Overall study results and limits: Whether second-wave clones peaking at day 37 were SARS-CoV-2 specific went unconfirmed.

TCRdb redid the calling of the 5' RACE reads with MiXCR, one entry per CDR3 protein. There are around 440,000 distinct CDR3 sequences in the sample; approximately 18% occur only once, and around 12% lies in the top ten. As concerns this clonotype: As yet, its antigen is unknown.

The CDR3 runs to 16 residues. Trimming stripped 4 bases from V and 5 bases from J, with 19 bases between. In germline, CDR1 is SGHVS, CDR2 FNYEAQ. This sequence was found in an adult woman who had mild COVID-19 (a few samples of this study predate the infection). Cell type and time point are not known. The genes are TRBV7-6 and TRBJ2-3; weak D call: TRBD2 (6 bases). Specimen: PBMCs or a T cell subset sorted from them (not recorded which). CDR3 loop: CASSSNLGRLGDTQYF. As DNA, the CDR3 is TGTGCCAGCAGCTCCAATTTGGGGAGGTTAGGAGATACGCAGTATTTT.